Sequencing of this T cell receptor beta chain was carried out in a study of blood T cell repertoires in COVID-19. Study-level background: Samples of COVID-19 (acute and convalescent) were obtained from the United States, Italy and Spain. T cells, B-cell-depleted T cells, or PBMCs supplied cDNA or gDNA.

Source study methods: Amplification from reference gene primers served as the basis for estimated nucleated cell counts. Only in-frame clones appear in the TCRdb table, and some are missing; sequencing was by immunoSEQ multiplex PCR. That table gives V, J and clone size, and the DNA gave D and trimming. Of roughly 300,000 clones in the sample, 81% were seen once. This clone was detected only a few times. The sequenced sample was peripheral blood. The sequence was collected from a woman aged 55-69 years with active or convalescent COVID-19.

The DNA for the CDR3 is TGCGCCAGCAGTGAATTCCAGGGCAGGGGCTACACCTTC. Amino acids: CASSEFQGRGYTF. The gene calls are TRBV10-1 and TRBJ1-2, with D possibly TRBD1 on 5 matching bases. This CDR3 has 13 amino acids. Germline V lookup: CDR1 WNHNN, CDR2 SYGVQD (reference sequence). Trimming pared 3 bases from V and 8 bases from J, leaving 13 bases between.